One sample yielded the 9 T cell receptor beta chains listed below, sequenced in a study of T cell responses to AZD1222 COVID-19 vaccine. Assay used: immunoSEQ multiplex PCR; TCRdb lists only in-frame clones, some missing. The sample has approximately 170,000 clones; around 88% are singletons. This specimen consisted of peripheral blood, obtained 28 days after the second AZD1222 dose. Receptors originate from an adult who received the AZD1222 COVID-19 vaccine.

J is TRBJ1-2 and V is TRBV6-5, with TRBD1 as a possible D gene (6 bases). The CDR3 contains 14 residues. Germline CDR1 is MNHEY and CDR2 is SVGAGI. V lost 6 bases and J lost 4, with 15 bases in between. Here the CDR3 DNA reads TGTGCCAGCAGCCGGGACACCCAATTCTATGGCTACACCTTC. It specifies CASSRDTQFYGYTF.

The CDR3 DNA follows: TGTGCCAGCAGCCCGGACCCCTCGTACGAGCAGTACTTC. It specifies CASSPDPSYEQYF. The chain combines TRBV5-4 with TRBJ2-7; unclear D gene. The CDR3 loop spans 13 amino acids. V shed 4 bases and J shed 4 bases, with 12 bases lying between them. Germline-derived CDR1 and CDR2 are SGHNT and YYREEE (reference sequence). Full variable domain (missing parts from reference TRBV5-4 and TRBJ2-7): ETGVTQSPTHLIKTRGQQVTLRCSSQSGHNTVSWYQQALGQGPQFIFQYYREEENGRGNFPPRFSGLQFPNYSSELNVNALELDDSALYLCASSPDPSYEQYFGPGTRLTVT.

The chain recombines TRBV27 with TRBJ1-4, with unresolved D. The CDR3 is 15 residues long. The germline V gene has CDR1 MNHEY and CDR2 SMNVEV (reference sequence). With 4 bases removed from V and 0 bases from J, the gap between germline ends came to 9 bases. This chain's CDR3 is CASSSLPATNEKLFF. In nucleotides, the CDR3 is TGTGCCAGCAGTTCGCTCCCAGCAACTAATGAAAAACTGTTTTTT.

CDR3 bases: TGCGCCAGCAATGCGGAGGCCTATAATTCACCCCTCCACTTT. Protein: CASNAEAYNSPLHF. The V call is TRBV5-1, the J call TRBJ1-6; D remains ambiguous. The CDR3 sequence is 14 residues long. The V gene lost 6 bases and the J gene lost 2 bases, with 9 bases spanning the gap. CDR1 is SGHRS, CDR2 YFSETQ, per germline.

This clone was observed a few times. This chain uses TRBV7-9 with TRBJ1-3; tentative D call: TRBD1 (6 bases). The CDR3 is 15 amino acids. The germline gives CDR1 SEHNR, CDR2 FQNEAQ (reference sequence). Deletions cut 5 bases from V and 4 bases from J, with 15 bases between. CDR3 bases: TGTGCCAGCAGCGCACCGGGGGCTGCCGGAAACACCATATATTTT. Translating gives CASSAPGAAGNTIYF.

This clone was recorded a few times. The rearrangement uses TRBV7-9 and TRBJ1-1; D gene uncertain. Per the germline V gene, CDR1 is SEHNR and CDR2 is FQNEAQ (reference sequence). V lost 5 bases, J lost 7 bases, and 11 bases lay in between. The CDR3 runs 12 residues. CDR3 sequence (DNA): TGTGCCAGCAGCGGCGGTGGGGTTGAAGCTTTCTTT. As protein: CASSGGGVEAFF.

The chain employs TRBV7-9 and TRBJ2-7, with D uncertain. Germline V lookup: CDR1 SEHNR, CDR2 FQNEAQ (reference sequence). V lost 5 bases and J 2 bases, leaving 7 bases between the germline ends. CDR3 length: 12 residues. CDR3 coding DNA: TGTGCCAGCAGCCCCTCCCCCTACGAGCAGTACTTC. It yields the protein CASSPSPYEQYF.

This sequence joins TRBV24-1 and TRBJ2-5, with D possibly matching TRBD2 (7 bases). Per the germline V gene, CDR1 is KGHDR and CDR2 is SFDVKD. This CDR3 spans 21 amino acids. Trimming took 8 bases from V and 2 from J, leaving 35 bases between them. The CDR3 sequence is CATNRARASCHGGPNQETQYF. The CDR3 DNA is TGTGCCACCAACCGTGCCCGGGCTTCGTGCCACGGGGGGCCAAATCAAGAGACCCAGTACTTC.

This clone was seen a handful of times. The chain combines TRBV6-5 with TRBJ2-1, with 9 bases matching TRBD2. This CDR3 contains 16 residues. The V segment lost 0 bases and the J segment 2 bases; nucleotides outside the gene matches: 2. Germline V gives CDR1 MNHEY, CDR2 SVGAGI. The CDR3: CASSYSPSGAYNEQFF. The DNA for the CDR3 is TGTGCCAGCAGTTACTCGCCTAGCGGGGCCTACAATGAGCAGTTCTTC.